These 22 T cell receptor beta chains were all obtained from the same sample, sequenced in a study of blood T cell repertoires in COVID-19. Measured with immunoSEQ multiplex PCR; TCRdb has only the in-frame clones, and not every one. Of around 250,000 clones listed, 86% are singletons. Sequenced: peripheral blood. The receptors here all came from a woman aged 55-70 years who had recovered from COVID-19.

The rearrangement links TRBV29-1 to TRBJ2-2, with 11 bases that match TRBD2. J gave up 6 bases and V 6 bases, and 9 bases lay outside the gene matches. The germline V gene has CDR1 SQVTM and CDR2 ANQGSEA. This CDR3 spans 15 amino acids. CDR3 nucleotides: TGCAGCGTCGAACCTAGCGGGGGGTTACCCGGGGAGCTGTTTTTT. Amino acid sequence: CSVEPSGGLPGELFF.

This clone was observed a single time. V is TRBV10-3 and J is TRBJ2-2; 14 bases align to TRBD2. From germline, CDR1 is ENHRY and CDR2 SYGVKD. The junction had 12 bases not matched to a gene; V was cut back by 11 bases and J by 7 bases. The CDR3 spans 16 residues. The CDR3 region is CAGGTSGGPRVGELFF. Here the CDR3 DNA reads TGTGCCGGGGGGACTAGCGGGGGCCCCCGAGTCGGGGAGCTGTTTTTT.

The rearrangement links TRBV10-3 to TRBJ2-2; 11 bases agree with TRBD2. This CDR3 spans 14 amino acids. Germline V gives CDR1 ENHRY, CDR2 SYGVKD. Trimming at V came to 9 bases and at J to 6 bases, leaving 6 bases not matched to a gene. The chain's CDR3 is CAISGGARAGELFF. The CDR3 coding sequence is TGTGCCATTAGCGGGGGGGCCCGGGCCGGGGAGCTGTTTTTT.

The gene calls are TRBV6-5 and TRBJ2-7; TRBD1 might be the D (6 bases). CDR3 length: 13 residues. Germline values: CDR1 MNHEY, CDR2 SVGAGI. The V end was cut by 8 bases, the J end by 2 bases, with 13 bases between. Here the CDR3 DNA reads TGTGCCAGCCGAGACAGGCGCGCCTACGAGCAGTACTTC. The encoded protein is CASRDRRAYEQYF.

The chain joins TRBV7-6 to TRBJ2-2; no definite D call. Trimming stripped 2 bases from V and 3 bases from J, with 7 bases between. The CDR3 is 14 residues long. The germline CDR1 and CDR2 sequences are SGHVS and FNYEAQ. The CDR3 is CASSLNPDTGELFF. CDR3 DNA sequence: TGTGCCAGCAGCTTAAATCCAGACACCGGGGAGCTGTTTTTT.

The chain has TRBV5-1 and TRBJ2-1; TRBD2 agrees at 7 bases. After removal of 5 bases from V and 2 bases from J, the junction contained 10 bases not matched to a gene. Germline V gives CDR1 SGHRS, CDR2 YFSETQ. CDR3 length: 16 amino acids. CDR3 coding DNA: TGCGCCAGCAGACTACAACTAGCGAAGGCCTACAATGAGCAGTTCTTC. It translates to CASRLQLAKAYNEQFF.

The chain recombines TRBV27 with TRBJ2-1; TRBD2 agrees at 8 bases. The V gene's germline CDR1 is MNHEY and CDR2 SMNVEV (reference sequence). This CDR3 is 18 amino acids long. With V trimmed by 3 bases and J by 5 bases, 15 bases remained unmatched. The CDR3 region is CASSFSLGGGTVHNEQFF. In nucleotides, the CDR3 is TGTGCCAGCAGTTTCAGCCTCGGCGGGGGGACGGTCCACAATGAGCAGTTCTTC.

This sequence joins TRBV7-9 and TRBJ2-1, with TRBD1 identical over 10 bases. The CDR3 has 17 amino acids. Germline V gives CDR1 SEHNR, CDR2 FQNEAQ (reference sequence). V was pared by 1 base and J by 1 base, with 4 bases of the junction left unmatched. The CDR3: CASSLGRDRGSYNEQFF. Here the CDR3 DNA reads TGTGCCAGCAGCTTAGGCCGGGACAGGGGATCCTACAATGAGCAGTTCTTC.

The chain links TRBV11-2 to TRBJ2-3; 9 nucleotides line up with TRBD1. V lost 6 bases, J lost 0 bases, and 7 bases stayed unmatched. The germline V gene has CDR1 SGHAT and CDR2 FQNNGV. The CDR3 is made up of 16 amino acids. DNA of the CDR3: TGTGCCAGCAGAGGGGGAACAGGGGGCAGCACAGATACGCAGTATTTT. Translating gives CASRGGTGGSTDTQYF.

The rearrangement uses TRBV28 and TRBJ2-5; 8 bases match TRBD2. The CDR3 extends over 16 amino acids. V was clipped by 7 bases and J by 1 base; unmatched bases: 11. Germline V lookup: CDR1 MDHEN, CDR2 SYDVKM. CDR3 amino acids: CASNPAGTSAQETQYF. The CDR3 DNA follows: TGTGCCAGCAATCCCGCCGGGACTAGTGCCCAAGAGACCCAGTACTTC. The full variable domain, its missing parts supplied by reference TRBV28 and TRBJ2-5, is DVKVTQSSRYLVKRTGEKVFLECVQDMDHENMFWYRQDPGLGLRLIYFSYDVKMKEKGDIPEGYSVSREKKERFSLILESASTNQTSMYLCASNPAGTSAQETQYFGPGTRLLVL.

The chain combines TRBV10-3 with TRBJ1-6; TRBD1 aligns across 7 bases. Trimming took 0 bases from V and 10 from J; bases not matched to a gene: 3. The germline V gene has CDR1 ENHRY and CDR2 SYGVKD. This CDR3 is 14 amino acids long. CDR3 nucleotides: TGTGCCATCAGTGAGTCGCGACAGGGATCACCCCTCCACTTT. Translating it yields CAISESRQGSPLHF.

The V call is TRBV28, the J call TRBJ2-7, with D perhaps matching TRBD1 (6 bases). The CDR3 has 13 amino acids. Germline V CDR1 and CDR2: MDHEN, SYDVKM. Trimming took off 7 bases at V and 2 bases at J, with 12 bases between the two ends. This chain's CDR3 is CASTQDRTYEQYF. DNA for the CDR3: TGTGCCAGCACTCAGGACAGAACCTACGAGCAGTACTTC.

This clone was counted once. V usage is TRBV5-5 and J usage is TRBJ1-1; weak D call: TRBD1 (6 bases). The CDR3 spans 16 residues. Germline lookup yields CDR1 SGHKS and CDR2 YYEKEE (reference sequence). The germline V and J ends were trimmed by 2 bases and 1 base, with 15 bases remaining between them. The CDR3 is CASSFGTLITNTEAFF. Here the CDR3 DNA reads TGTGCCAGCAGCTTCGGGACACTGATCACGAACACTGAAGCTTTCTTT. Looking up the rest from reference TRBV5-5 and TRBJ1-1 gives the full variable domain: DAGVTQSPTHLIKTRGQQVTLRCSPISGHKSVSWYQQVLGQGPQFIFQYYEKEERGRGNFPDRFSARQFPNYSSELNVNALLLGDSALYLCASSFGTLITNTEAFFGQGTRLTVV.

This clone was counted only a few times. CDR3 sequence (DNA): TGTGCCAGCAAGACTCAGGGGTGGGGAAGCACAGATACGCAGTATTTT. Translation gives CASKTQGWGSTDTQYF. J is TRBJ2-3 and V is TRBV5-4; weak D call: TRBD1 (6 bases). Trimming took off 6 bases at V and 0 bases at J, with 17 bases between the two ends. The CDR3 covers 16 residues. The V gene's germline CDR1 is SGHNT and CDR2 YYREEE (reference sequence).

The chain is built from TRBV2 and TRBJ1-2, with TRBD1 matching 8 bases. CDR3 length: 14 amino acids. Per germline, CDR1 SNHLY and CDR2 FYNNEI. With V trimmed by 8 bases and J by 5 bases, 10 bases remained unmatched. In DNA form, the CDR3 reads TGTGCCAGCTTAATCACAGGGGGGTCTTATGGCTACACCTTC. The encoded protein is CASLITGGSYGYTF. Full variable domain (outside the CDR3, taken from reference TRBV2 and TRBJ1-2): EPEVTQTPSHQVTQMGQEVILRCVPISNHLYFYWYRQILGQKVEFLVSFYNNEISEKSEIFDDQFSVERPDGSNFTLKIRSTKLEDSAMYFCASLITGGSYGYTFGSGTRLTVV.

The chain combines TRBV6-5 with TRBJ2-7; weak D call: TRBD1 (6 bases). The CDR3 is 13 amino acids. V shed 8 bases and J shed 6 bases, with 17 bases lying between them. Germline loops: CDR1 MNHEY, CDR2 SVGAGI. Here the CDR3 DNA reads TGTGCCAGCCGGCAGGGGTCCAGGGCCGAGCAGTACTTC. Translated, it gives CASRQGSRAEQYF.

This clone was detected once. The chain carries TRBV5-1 and TRBJ2-1; 9 nucleotides match TRBD2. Germline CDR1 SGHRS, CDR2 YFSETQ. Losses at the gene ends were 2 bases for V and 7 bases for J; bases not matched to a gene: 10. The CDR3 length is 16 residues. The CDR3 here is CASSFSGGGAVNEQFF. For the CDR3, the DNA is TGCGCCAGCAGCTTTTCCGGCGGGGGGGCCGTGAATGAGCAGTTCTTC.

To note about this clone: Because the CDR3's place on the DNA is in doubt, the DNA is left out and the CDR3 is given as listed by TCRdb. The chain employs TRBV7-3 and TRBJ2-3; TRBD2 is taken as the D call from the table, unchecked against the DNA. Termini included, the CDR3 measures 12 amino acids. Germline CDR1 SGHTA, CDR2 FQGTGA. The CDR3 sequence: CASSFGPGAQYF.

The V and J genes are TRBV20-1 and TRBJ2-5; D call uncertain. Looked up from germline, CDR1 is DFQATT and CDR2 is SNEGSKA (reference sequence). The CDR3 has 11 residues. Deletions cut 0 bases from V and 10 bases from J, with 9 bases between. CDR3 region: CSARDPGLQYF. CDR3 sequence (DNA): TGCAGTGCTAGAGATCCAGGCCTCCAGTACTTC.

V and J are TRBV5-1 and TRBJ1-1, with 12 bases lining up with TRBD1. The V segment lost 0 bases and the J segment 3 bases; nucleotides outside the gene matches: 9. CDR1 is SGHRS, CDR2 YFSETQ, per germline. The CDR3 runs 18 residues. CDR3 nucleotide sequence: TGCGCCAGCAGCTTGGCCGGGGGGACAGGGGGCGGTCACACTGAAGCTTTCTTT. It codes for CASSLAGGTGGGHTEAFF. The full variable domain, rest sourced from reference TRBV5-1 and TRBJ1-1, is KAGVTQTPRYLIKTRGQQVTLSCSPISGHRSVSWYQQTPGQGLQFLFEYFSETQRNKGNFPGRFSGRQFSNSRSEMNVSTLELGDSALYLCASSLAGGTGGGHTEAFFGQGTRLTVV.

The genes are TRBV19 and TRBJ1-2; 9 nucleotides align to TRBD1. The CDR3 covers 16 residues. The J segment lost 8 bases and the V segment lost 0 bases, leaving 10 bases of the junction unmatched. The V gene's germline CDR1 is LNHDA and CDR2 SQIVND (reference sequence). CDR3 in DNA: TGTGCCAGTAGTATAGATGTTGAGGGACAGGGTGGCGGCTACACCTTC. Encoded protein: CASSIDVEGQGGGYTF.

The chain carries TRBV4-1 and TRBJ2-5, with 11 nucleotides matching TRBD2. CDR1 and CDR2 (germline): MGHRA, YSYEKL. J was trimmed by 4 bases and V by 0 bases; bases with no gene match: 13. This CDR3 has 19 residues. In nucleotides, the CDR3 is TGCGCCAGCAGCCAAGAGGGAAAACTAGCGGGGGTTTCGGGAGAGACCCAGTACTTC. It codes for CASSQEGKLAGVSGETQYF.